This TCR beta chain comes out of a study of shared clonotypes between healthy human individuals. About the research overall: With ages of 18 to 49, the donors were a couple of women and a few men.

The V end was cut by 1 base, the J end by 0 bases, with 13 bases between. CDR3 length: 17 residues. From germline, CDR1 is LGHNA and CDR2 YNFKEQ. How the authors handled the data: ImmunoSEQ gave junction-only sequences without quality scores, so filtering differed. Libraries were prepared by immunoSEQ multiplex PCR; TCRdb keeps only in-frame clonotypes and omits some of them. V and J calls and clone size are copied from that table; D and trimming were computed from the DNA. The repertoire holds roughly 490,000 clones, with over 60% as singletons. The sequence came from a woman aged 40-49 years in good health. Some clones in this sample may be carry-over from other donors' samples. Material for sequencing was PBMCs. The chain has TRBV4-2 and TRBJ2-1, with TRBD1 as a possible D gene (7 bases). The CDR3 region is CASSQGAGGSSYNEQFF. In DNA, the CDR3 is TGTGCCAGCAGCCAAGGGGCAGGGGGGAGCTCCTACAATGAGCAGTTCTTC.